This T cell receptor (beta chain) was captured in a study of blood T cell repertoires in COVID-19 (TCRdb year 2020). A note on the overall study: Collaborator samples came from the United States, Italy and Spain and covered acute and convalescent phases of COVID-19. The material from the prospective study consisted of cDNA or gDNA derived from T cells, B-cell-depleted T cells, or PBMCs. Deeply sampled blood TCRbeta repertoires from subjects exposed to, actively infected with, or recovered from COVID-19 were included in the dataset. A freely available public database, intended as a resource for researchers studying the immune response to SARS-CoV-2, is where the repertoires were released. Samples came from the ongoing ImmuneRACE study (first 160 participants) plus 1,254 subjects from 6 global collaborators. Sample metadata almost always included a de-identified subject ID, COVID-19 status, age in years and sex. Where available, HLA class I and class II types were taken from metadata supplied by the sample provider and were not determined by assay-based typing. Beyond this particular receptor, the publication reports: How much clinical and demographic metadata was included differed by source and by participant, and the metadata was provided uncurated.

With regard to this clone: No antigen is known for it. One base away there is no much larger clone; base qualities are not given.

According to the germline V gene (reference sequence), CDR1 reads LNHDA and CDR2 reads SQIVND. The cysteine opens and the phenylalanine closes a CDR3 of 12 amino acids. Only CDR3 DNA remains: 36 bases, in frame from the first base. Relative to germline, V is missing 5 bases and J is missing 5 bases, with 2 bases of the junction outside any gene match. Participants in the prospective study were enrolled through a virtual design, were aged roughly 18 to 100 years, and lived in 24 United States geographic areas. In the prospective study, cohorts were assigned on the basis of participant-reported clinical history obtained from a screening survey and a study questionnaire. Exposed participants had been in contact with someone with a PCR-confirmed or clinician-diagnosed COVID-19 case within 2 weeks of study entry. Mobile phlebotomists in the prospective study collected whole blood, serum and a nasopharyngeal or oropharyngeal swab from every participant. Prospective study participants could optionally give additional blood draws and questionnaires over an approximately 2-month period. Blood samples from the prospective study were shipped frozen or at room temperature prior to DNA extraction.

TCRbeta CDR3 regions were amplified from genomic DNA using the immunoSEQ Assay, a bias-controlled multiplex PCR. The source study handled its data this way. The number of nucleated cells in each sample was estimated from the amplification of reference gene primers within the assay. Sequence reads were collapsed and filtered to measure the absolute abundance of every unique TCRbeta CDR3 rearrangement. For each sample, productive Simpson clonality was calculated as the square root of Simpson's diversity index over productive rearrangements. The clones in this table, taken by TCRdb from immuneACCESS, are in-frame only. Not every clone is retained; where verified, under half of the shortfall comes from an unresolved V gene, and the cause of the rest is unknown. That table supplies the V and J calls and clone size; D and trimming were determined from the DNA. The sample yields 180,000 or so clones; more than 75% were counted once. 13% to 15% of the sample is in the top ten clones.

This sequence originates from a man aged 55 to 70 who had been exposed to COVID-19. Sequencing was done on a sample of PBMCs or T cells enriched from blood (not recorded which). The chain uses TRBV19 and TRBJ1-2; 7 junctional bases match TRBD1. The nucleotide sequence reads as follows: TGTGCCAGTAGTCTACAGGGGTATGGCTACACCTTC. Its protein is CASSLQGYGYTF.